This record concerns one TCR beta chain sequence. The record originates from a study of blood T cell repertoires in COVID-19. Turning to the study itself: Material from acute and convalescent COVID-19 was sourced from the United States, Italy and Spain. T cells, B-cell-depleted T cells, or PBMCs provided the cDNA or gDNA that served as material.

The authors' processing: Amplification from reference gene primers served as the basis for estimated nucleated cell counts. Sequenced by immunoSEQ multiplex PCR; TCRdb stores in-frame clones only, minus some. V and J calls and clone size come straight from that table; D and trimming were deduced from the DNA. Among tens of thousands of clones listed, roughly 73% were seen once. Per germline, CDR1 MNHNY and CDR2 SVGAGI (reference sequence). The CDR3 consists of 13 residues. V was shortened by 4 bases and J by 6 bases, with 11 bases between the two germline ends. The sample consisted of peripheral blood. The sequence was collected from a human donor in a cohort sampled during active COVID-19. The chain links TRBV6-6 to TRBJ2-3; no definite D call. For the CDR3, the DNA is TGTGCCAGCAGTTCCACTCTTCTGGATACGCAGTATTTT. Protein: CASSSTLLDTQYF.